This T cell receptor (beta chain) was found in a study of T-cell reconstitution after alpha-beta-depleted transplantation in children. For TCRbeta, the library was prepared with unique molecular identifiers. One entry per CDR3 protein results from TCRdb running MiXCR on the PCR reads. This sample carries about 360,000 distinct CDR3 sequences, roughly 13% of them seen once, and the ten largest clones take over 3.5%. The germline gives CDR1 GTSNPN, CDR2 SVGIG (reference sequence). This CDR3 has 13 amino acids. Deletions cut 0 bases from V and 7 bases from J, with 10 bases between. This TCR derives from a human donor who donated a stem cell graft to a child with Fanconi anemia. V gene TRBV30 combines with J gene TRBJ1-5; tentative D call: TRBD1 (6 bases). This specimen was PBMCs, taken from the stem cell graft. Written as DNA, the CDR3 is TGTGCCTGGAGTGTAACAGGGAACCAGCCCCAGCATTTT. Its translation is CAWSVTGNQPQHF.